The rows below give T cell receptor beta chains drawn from one sample of a study of blood T cells in healthy people across ages. MiXCR, applied by TCRdb to the 5' RACE reads, yields one record per CDR3 protein. The repertoire holds almost 1 million distinct CDR3 sequences, with approximately 50% as singletons. Sequencing was carried out using blood. The receptors originated from an older woman in good health. Both conserved end residues are part of each CDR3. The D gene is left open where the match is weak. The size field is filled for only some rows; it gives once, few, many or a size class.

v_call	clone_size	d_call	j_call	cdr3_aa	cdr3_nt
TRBV28	.	TRBD1	TRBJ2-7	CASSFNRGRTYEQYF	TGTGCCAGCAGTTTCAACAGGGGGAGAACCTACGAGCAGTACTTC
TRBV9	.	TRBD2	TRBJ2-2	CASSFRPASGNTGELFF	TGTGCCAGCAGCTTTCGACCGGCTAGCGGGAACACCGGGGAGCTGTTTTTT
TRBV29-1	.	TRBD2	TRBJ2-3	CSVEVSRGVGSDTQYF	TGCAGCGTTGAAGTTTCCCGGGGGGTCGGCTCAGATACGCAGTATTTT
TRBV4-3	.	.	TRBJ2-1	CASSQVHLRGNEQFF	TGCGCCAGCAGCCAAGTCCATTTGCGGGGCAATGAGCAGTTCTTC
TRBV20-1	few	.	TRBJ1-5	CSAREGGGHWQPQHF	TGCAGTGCTAGAGAGGGGGGGGGCCATTGGCAGCCCCAGCATTTT
TRBV5-6	.	TRBD2	TRBJ2-1	CASSGDTSGRYNEQFF	TGTGCCAGCAGCGGAGACACTAGCGGAAGATACAATGAGCAGTTCTTC
TRBV12-3/TRBV12-4	.	.	TRBJ2-6	CASQGEVGANVLTF	TGTGCCAGCCAAGGGGAGGTTGGGGCCAACGTCCTGACTTTC
TRBV6-5	.	TRBD2	TRBJ2-3	CASRRRTSDTDTQYF	TGTGCCAGCAGACGCCGGACTAGCGACACAGATACGCAGTATTTT
TRBV3-1	.	.	TRBJ2-4	CASSQLHNIQYF	TGTGCCAGCAGCCAACTCCACAACATTCAGTACTTC
TRBV7-9	.	.	TRBJ1-2	CASSPSVSGLYGYTF	TGTGCCAGCAGCCCTAGCGTATCCGGGCTCTATGGCTACACCTTC
TRBV18	.	.	TRBJ2-1	CASSRPGDRTYDEQFF	TGTGCCAGCTCACGACCGGGGGATAGGACCTACGATGAGCAGTTCTTC
TRBV6-2/TRBV6-3	.	.	TRBJ2-3	CASTPSGNTQYF	TGTGCCAGCACCCCCTCGGGTAATACGCAGTATTTT
TRBV14	.	.	TRBJ2-7	CASSPLFRGFYEQYF	TGTGCCAGCAGCCCCCTGTTTAGAGGGTTCTACGAGCAGTACTTC
TRBV12-3/TRBV12-4	.	.	TRBJ2-1	CASGLRNNEQFF	TGTGCCAGCGGCCTGCGGAACAATGAGCAGTTCTTC
TRBV5-4	.	.	TRBJ2-5	CASSSCGQETQYF	TGTGCCAGCAGCTCGTGTGGGCAAGAGACCCAGTACTTC
TRBV16	.	.	TRBJ1-5	CASSGTRRGDQPQHF	TGTGCCAGCAGCGGTACGAGGAGGGGCGATCAGCCCCAGCATTTT
TRBV27	.	.	TRBJ2-5	CARSLYFTRWAGTQETQYF	TGTGCCAGAAGTTTATACTTCACGAGGTGGGCGGGTACCCAAGAGACCCAGTACTTC
TRBV5-5	few	.	TRBJ2-5	CASSLRDHGETQYF	TGTGCCAGCAGCTTGCGGGACCACGGGGAGACCCAGTACTTC
TRBV6-5	.	.	TRBJ2-1	CASSYPSGDEQFF	TGTGCCAGCAGTTACCCGAGCGGCGATGAGCAGTTCTTC
TRBV29-1	few	TRBD2	TRBJ2-1	CSVDHRGGLGSSYNEQFF	TGCAGCGTTGATCACCGGGGAGGACTAGGGAGCTCCTACAATGAGCAGTTCTTC
TRBV20-1	.	.	TRBJ1-2	CSAPDQGHYGYTF	TGCAGTGCCCCGGACCAGGGGCACTATGGCTACACCTTC
TRBV3-1	.	.	TRBJ2-1	CASSPTPIGEQFF	TGTGCCAGCAGCCCCACACCTATCGGGGAGCAGTTCTTC
TRBV3-1	few	TRBD2	TRBJ2-1	CASSQDSGASGDNEQFF	TGTGCCAGCAGCCAAGATTCCGGTGCTAGCGGCGACAATGAGCAGTTCTTC
TRBV10-3	.	.	TRBJ2-1	CAISGLNGQNNEQFF	TGTGCCATCAGTGGGCTAAACGGGCAAAACAATGAGCAGTTCTTC
TRBV29-1	.	.	TRBJ1-5	CSADHGRNQPQHF	TGCAGCGCCGACCACGGCAGAAATCAGCCCCAGCATTTT
TRBV6-5	.	.	TRBJ2-1	CASSYARWDEQFF	TGTGCCAGCAGTTACGCTCGGTGGGATGAGCAGTTCTTC
TRBV7-2	.	.	TRBJ2-4	CASSLAVRENIQYF	TGTGCCAGCAGCTTAGCGGTTCGGGAAAACATTCAGTACTTC
TRBV24-1	.	TRBD1	TRBJ2-1	CATSDGTGAKSEQFF	TGTGCCACCAGTGACGGGACAGGGGCGAAAAGTGAGCAGTTCTTC
TRBV7-9	.	TRBD2	TRBJ2-1	CASSRRTSGRDEQFF	TGTGCCAGCAGCCGACGGACTAGCGGGAGGGATGAGCAGTTCTTC
TRBV29-1	many	.	TRBJ1-2	CSVRGYGYTF	TGCAGCGTGCGGGGTTATGGCTACACCTTC
TRBV29-1	.	TRBD1	TRBJ1-2	CSFLVAGGGYGYTF	TGCAGCTTCCTCGTGGCAGGGGGCGGGTATGGCTACACCTTC
TRBV29-1	once	.	TRBJ2-3	CSVEMDRLKYSDTQYF	TGCAGCGTTGAAATGGACAGACTAAAGTACTCAGATACGCAGTATTTT
TRBV20-1	few	.	TRBJ2-1	CSADFPSNEQFF	TGCAGTGCTGACTTTCCTAGCAATGAGCAGTTCTTC
TRBV6-5	.	TRBD1	TRBJ2-1	CASKTGGGPEGEQFF	TGTGCCAGCAAAACAGGGGGTGGCCCAGAGGGTGAGCAGTTCTTC
TRBV29-1	many	TRBD1	TRBJ2-1	CSLGAGGYNEQFF	TGCAGCCTTGGGGCAGGGGGCTACAATGAGCAGTTCTTC
TRBV28	.	TRBD1	TRBJ2-5	CASSFGSGTGVKRAQYF	TGTGCCAGCAGTTTCGGTTCCGGGACAGGGGTCAAGAGGGCCCAGTACTTC
TRBV20-1	few	.	TRBJ2-1	CSARVVGAFWNEQFF	TGCAGTGCTAGAGTGGTGGGAGCGTTCTGGAATGAGCAGTTCTTC
TRBV20-1	.	.	TRBJ2-1	CSALGPRGSSYNEQFF	TGCAGTGCCCTGGGCCCCAGAGGGTCCTCCTACAATGAGCAGTTCTTC
TRBV6-6	.	TRBD1	TRBJ1-1	CASSRQPQGAVEAFF	TGTGCCAGCAGCCGCCAGCCACAGGGGGCGGTTGAAGCTTTCTTT
TRBV29-1	.	.	TRBJ1-2	CSALENYGYTF	TGCAGCGCCCTCGAGAACTATGGCTACACCTTC
TRBV3-1	.	.	TRBJ1-5	CASSPLGSGQPQHF	TGTGCCAGCAGCCCGTTGGGGTCCGGGCAGCCCCAGCATTTT
TRBV4-2	.	.	TRBJ2-1	CASSLSQGYNEQFF	TGTGCCAGCAGCTTAAGTCAGGGCTACAATGAGCAGTTCTTC
TRBV20-1	.	TRBD2	TRBJ2-1	CSAGTGGREETQFF	TGCAGTGCTGGGACGGGGGGGAGGGAAGAGACCCAGTTCTTC
TRBV29-1	.	.	TRBJ2-1	CSGYIAVLGNEQFF	TGCAGCGGCTATATAGCGGTTCTGGGCAATGAGCAGTTCTTC
TRBV28	few	.	TRBJ2-7	CASSPALASYEQYF	TGTGCCAGCAGTCCTGCCCTAGCGAGCTACGAGCAGTACTTC
TRBV7-2	.	.	TRBJ1-5	CASSLKMSNQPQHF	TGTGCCAGCAGCTTGAAAATGAGCAATCAGCCCCAGCATTTT
TRBV12-3/TRBV12-4	.	.	TRBJ1-1	CASSPDLGAFF	TGTGCCAGCAGTCCAGACCTTGGAGCTTTCTTT
TRBV20-1	.	.	TRBJ1-5	CSASQIYSNQPQHF	TGCAGTGCGTCACAGATTTATAGCAATCAGCCCCAGCATTTT
TRBV7-3	few	TRBD2	TRBJ2-1	CASSIGTSGQYEQFF	TGTGCCAGCAGCATCGGGACTAGCGGGCAATATGAGCAGTTCTTC
TRBV12-3/TRBV12-4	few	.	TRBJ2-7	CASSLQGSRKYF	TGTGCCAGCAGTTTACAGGGGAGTCGGAAGTACTTC
TRBV6-4	.	.	TRBJ1-1	CASSSTGIGTEAFF	TGTGCCAGCAGTTCCACAGGGATCGGGACTGAAGCTTTCTTT
TRBV10-3	.	TRBD1	TRBJ1-2	CAISSEGRQGNGYTF	TGTGCCATCAGCTCCGAGGGGCGACAGGGAAATGGCTACACCTTC
TRBV7-9	few	.	TRBJ2-1	CASSPPGVREQFF	TGTGCCAGCAGCCCGCCTGGGGTGCGGGAGCAGTTCTTC
TRBV20-1	few	.	TRBJ1-2	CSATTGPYGYTF	TGCAGTGCTACAACAGGGCCCTATGGCTACACCTTC
TRBV3-1	.	TRBD2	TRBJ2-5	CASSRWDYRQETQYF	TGTGCCAGCAGCCGATGGGACTACCGCCAAGAGACCCAGTACTTC
TRBV7-7	.	TRBD2	TRBJ2-3	CASSRSSGSDTQYF	TGTGCCAGCAGCCGATCTAGCGGGTCAGATACGCAGTATTTT
TRBV7-6	.	TRBD1	TRBJ2-7	CASSVRGGQGTHEQYF	TGTGCCAGCAGCGTCCGCGGCGGACAGGGGACACACGAGCAGTACTTC
TRBV11-3	.	TRBD1	TRBJ2-5	CASSAGTGVGETQYF	TGTGCCAGCAGCGCGGGGACAGGGGTGGGAGAGACCCAGTACTTC
TRBV28	.	TRBD1	TRBJ2-3	CASRGGAPDTQYF	TGTGCCAGCAGAGGGGGCGCCCCAGATACGCAGTATTTT
TRBV7-2	few	.	TRBJ1-1	CASSVGQAWDLAFF	TGTGCCAGCAGCGTAGGGCAGGCGTGGGATCTAGCTTTCTTT